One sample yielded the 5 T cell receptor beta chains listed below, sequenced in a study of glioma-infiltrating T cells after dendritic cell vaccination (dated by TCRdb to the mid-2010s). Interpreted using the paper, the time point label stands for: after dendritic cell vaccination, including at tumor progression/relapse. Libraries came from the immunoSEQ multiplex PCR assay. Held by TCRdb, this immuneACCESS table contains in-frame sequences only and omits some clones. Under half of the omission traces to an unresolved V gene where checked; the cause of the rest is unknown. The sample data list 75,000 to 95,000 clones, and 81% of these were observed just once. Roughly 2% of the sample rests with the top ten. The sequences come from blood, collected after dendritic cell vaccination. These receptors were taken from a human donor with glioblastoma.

The chain's CDR3 is CASSLLSGSSETQYF. As DNA, the CDR3 is TGTGCCAGCAGTTTATTGAGCGGGAGTAGCGAGACCCAGTACTTC. The chain combines TRBV27 with TRBJ2-5, with 8 nucleotides matching TRBD2. The CDR3 spans 15 residues. After removal of 1 base from V and 5 bases from J, the junction contained 6 bases not matched to a gene. Germline V gives CDR1 MNHEY, CDR2 SMNVEV (reference sequence).

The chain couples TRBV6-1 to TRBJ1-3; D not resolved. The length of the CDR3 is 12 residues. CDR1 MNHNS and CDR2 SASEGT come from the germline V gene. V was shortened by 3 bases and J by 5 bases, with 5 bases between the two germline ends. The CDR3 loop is CASSERRNTIYF. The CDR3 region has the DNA TGTGCCAGCAGTGAGAGGCGAAACACCATATATTTT.

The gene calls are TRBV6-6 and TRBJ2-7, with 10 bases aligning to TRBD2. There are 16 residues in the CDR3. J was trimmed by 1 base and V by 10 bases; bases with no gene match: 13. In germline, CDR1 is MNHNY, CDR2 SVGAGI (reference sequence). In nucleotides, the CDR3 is TGTGCCACTCTAGGAGGCGGGACTAGCGTTTCCTACGAGCAGTACGTC. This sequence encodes CATLGGGTSVSYEQYV.

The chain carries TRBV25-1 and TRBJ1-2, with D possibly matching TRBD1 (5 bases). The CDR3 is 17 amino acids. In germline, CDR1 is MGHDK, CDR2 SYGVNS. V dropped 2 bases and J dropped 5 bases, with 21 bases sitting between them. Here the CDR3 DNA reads TGTGCCAGCAGTGAAGGAGGAGGGCAGGGCGGGTGGTATGGCTACACCTTC. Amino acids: CASSEGGGQGGWYGYTF.

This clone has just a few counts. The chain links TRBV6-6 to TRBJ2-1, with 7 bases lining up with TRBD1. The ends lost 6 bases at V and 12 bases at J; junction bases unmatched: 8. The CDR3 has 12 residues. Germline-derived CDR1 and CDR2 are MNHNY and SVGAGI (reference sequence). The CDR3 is CASRTQGPGQFF. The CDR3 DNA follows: TGTGCCAGCAGAACACAGGGGCCCGGGCAGTTCTTC.